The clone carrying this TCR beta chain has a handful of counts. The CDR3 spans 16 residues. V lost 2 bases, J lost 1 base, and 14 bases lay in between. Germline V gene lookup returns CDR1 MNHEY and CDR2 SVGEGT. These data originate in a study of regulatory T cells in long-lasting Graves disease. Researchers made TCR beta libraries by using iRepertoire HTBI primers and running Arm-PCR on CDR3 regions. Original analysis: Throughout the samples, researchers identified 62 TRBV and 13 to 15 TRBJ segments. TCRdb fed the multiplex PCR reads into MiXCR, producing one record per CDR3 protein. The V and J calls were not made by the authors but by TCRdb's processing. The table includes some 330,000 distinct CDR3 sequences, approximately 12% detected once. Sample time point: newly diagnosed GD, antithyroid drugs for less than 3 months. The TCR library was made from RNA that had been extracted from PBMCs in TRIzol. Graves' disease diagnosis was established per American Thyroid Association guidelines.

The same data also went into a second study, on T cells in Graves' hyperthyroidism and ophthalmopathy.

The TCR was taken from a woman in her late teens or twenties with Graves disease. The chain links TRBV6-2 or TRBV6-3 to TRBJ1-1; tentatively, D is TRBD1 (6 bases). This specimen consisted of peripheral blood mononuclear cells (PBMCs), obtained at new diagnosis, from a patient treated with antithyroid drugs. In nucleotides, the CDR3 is TGTGCCAGCAGTTACGCCGGACAGATTCAGAACACTGAAGCTTTCTTT. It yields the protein CASSYAGQIQNTEAFF.